This TCR beta chain was recorded in a study of blood T cell repertoires in COVID-19. Study summary: Spain, Italy and the United States supplied samples that represented acute and convalescent COVID-19. T cells, B-cell-depleted T cells, or PBMCs supplied cDNA or gDNA.

The CDR3 runs 15 residues. Trimming cost V 4 bases and J 2 bases, with 12 bases left between them. Germline V CDR1 and CDR2: SGDLS, YYNGEE. Per the authors' pipeline: Amplified reference gene primers provided the basis for estimating nucleated cell counts. TCRdb keeps only in-frame clones here, not all; method: immunoSEQ multiplex PCR. D and trimming were read from the DNA, whereas the V and J calls and clone size are those reported in that table. The table records 200,000 to 250,000 clones, around 84% of them present only once. This TCR was sampled from a man between 25 and 39 years old with active or convalescent COVID-19. The source material was peripheral blood. The chain is built from TRBV9 and TRBJ2-2; TRBD1 is a possible D gene (6 bases). For the CDR3, the DNA is TGTGCCAGCAGCACCCAACAGGGCAACACCGGGGAGCTGTTTTTT. The encoded protein is CASSTQQGNTGELFF.